Included here is one T cell receptor beta chain sequence, with context. The CDR3 totals 18 residues. The germline CDR1 and CDR2 sequences are KGHSH and LQKENI. The V and J ends lost 3 bases and 0 bases respectively, with 18 bases between them. This entry comes from a study of blood T cell repertoires in COVID-19. About the study: PBMCs, B-cell-depleted T cells, or T cells were the source of the cDNA or gDNA that made up the material.

In the original analysis: Estimates of nucleated cell counts were drawn from the amplification of reference gene primers. The data were produced by immunoSEQ multiplex PCR, yet TCRdb's version contains in-frame clones alone and is incomplete. The V and J calls and clone size were taken over from that table, and D and trimming were inferred from the DNA. The sample contains 45,000 to 60,000 clones, approximately 85% of which appear only once. The receptor's source is a human donor with acute or convalescent COVID-19. The donor label of this sample is uncertain. The sequenced sample consisted of peripheral blood. The chain uses TRBV18 and TRBJ1-3; no clear D. The CDR3 spells CASSPQRKGGHSGNTIYF. The CDR3 DNA sequence: TGTGCCAGCTCACCCCAACGCAAAGGCGGTCACTCTGGAAACACCATATATTTT.